The clone carrying this TCR beta chain has just a few counts. The data are from a study of cytomegalovirus exposure and HLA in healthy donors. PCR primers comprised 60 Vbeta and 13 Jbeta primers. Sequenced by immunoSEQ multiplex PCR; TCRdb stores in-frame clones only, minus some. Of 150,000 to 200,000 clones listed, about 85% are singletons. V lost 4 bases to trimming and J lost 2 bases; unmatched junction nucleotides: 6. Germline-derived CDR1 and CDR2 are MNHNS and SASEGT. The length of the CDR3 is 15 residues. This TCR was recovered from a man aged 45-65 years in good health and CMV-seropositive. Sequenced sample: PBMCs. The rearrangement joins TRBV6-1 to TRBJ2-7; 9 nucleotides match TRBD2. Here the CDR3 reads CASSALAGGAYEQYF. CDR3 nucleotides: TGTGCCAGCAGTGCTTTGGCGGGGGGGGCCTACGAGCAGTACTTC.